This entry concerns a single TCR beta chain. Per the germline V gene, CDR1 is LGHDT and CDR2 is YNNKEL (reference sequence). The CDR3 loop spans 17 amino acids. This sample is drawn from a study of monozygotic twins with inflammatory bowel disease. UMIs that had a 6-nucleotide sample barcode were put in using template switching. TCRdb re-called the 5' RACE reads and shows each CDR3 protein once, DNA omitted. The sample's table shows roughly 300,000 distinct CDR3 sequences. Total RNA from whole blood was isolated with no T cell sorting. The sequence derives from a human donor with ulcerative colitis or Crohn's disease, or a healthy co-twin of an affected twin (not recorded which). The sample taken for sequencing was blood. The gene calls are TRBV3-1 and TRBJ2-2; as DNA is missing, the TRBD2 call by TCRdb cannot be tested. The chain's CDR3 is CASSQHSGGHSVGELFF. Full variable domain (remainder filled in from reference TRBV3-1 and TRBJ2-2): DTAVSQTPKYLVTQMGNDKSIKCEQNLGHDTMYWYKQDSKKFLKIMFSYNNKELIINETVPNRFSPKSPDKAHLNLHINSLELGDSAVYFCASSQHSGGHSVGELFFGEGSRLTVL.